The 18 T cell receptor beta chains below come from one sample, sequenced in a study of OX40 agonist ivuxolimab in advanced cancers. Clones were sequenced by immunoSEQ multiplex PCR, and TCRdb holds only the in-frame ones, with some missing. Of about 8,300 clones in the sample, approximately 71% were seen once. The sample was CD4+ or CD8+ T cells sorted from blood, taken in a trial of the OX40 agonist ivuxolimab. Receptors originate from an adult with an advanced solid tumor such as melanoma, head and neck, liver or kidney cancer.

This sequence joins TRBV5-4 and TRBJ2-7; 7 bases are a match to TRBD1. The germline V gene encodes CDR1 SGHNT and CDR2 YYREEE (reference sequence). V shed 2 bases, J shed 5 bases, and the junction held 13 bases outside the gene matches. This CDR3 comprises 16 residues. DNA of the CDR3: TGTGCCAGCAGCTTTTACAGGGGCGATCTTCCTAACGAGCAGTACTTC. Its protein is CASSFYRGDLPNEQYF.

This chain connects TRBV2 to TRBJ2-1, with TRBD2 matching 10 bases. Unmatched junction bases numbered 1, after V lost 4 bases and J lost 4 bases. Looked up from germline, CDR1 is SNHLY and CDR2 is FYNNEI. CDR3 length equals 14 residues. CDR3 protein: CASSGTSGYNEQFF. For the CDR3, the DNA is TGTGCCAGCAGTGGGACTAGCGGTTACAATGAGCAGTTCTTC.

This clone was picked up a small number of times. This chain links TRBV19 with TRBJ2-7; D gene unclear. Trimming stripped 0 bases from V and 4 bases from J, with 7 bases between. Germline-derived CDR1 and CDR2 are LNHDA and SQIVND (reference sequence). The CDR3 sequence is 13 residues long. In nucleotides, the CDR3 is TGTGCCAGTAGTATAGATCCAAAATACGAGCAGTACTTC. Translated, it gives CASSIDPKYEQYF.

V and J are TRBV4-1 and TRBJ2-5, with a weak D call TRBD1 (5 bases). Trimming removed 4 bases from V and 1 base from J, with 10 bases in between. The germline V gene encodes CDR1 MGHRA and CDR2 YSYEKL. This CDR3 is 14 amino acids long. CDR3: CASSLTGTQETQYF. CDR3 DNA sequence: TGCGCCAGCAGCCTAACAGGTACCCAAGAGACCCAGTACTTC.

This sequence joins TRBV29-1 and TRBJ1-3; 8 bases line up with TRBD1. This CDR3 is 14 amino acids long. The germline V gene encodes CDR1 SQVTM and CDR2 ANQGSEA. The V gene end was trimmed by 4 bases and the J gene end by 2 bases; junction bases not matched to a gene: 4. The CDR3 DNA is TGCAGCGTTGCTCAGGGGGCGACTGGAAACACCATATATTTT. Residues: CSVAQGATGNTIYF.

V is TRBV5-1 and J is TRBJ1-1; no firm D call. Germline V gene lookup returns CDR1 SGHRS and CDR2 YFSETQ. Trimming took off 2 bases at V and 1 base at J, with 3 bases between the two ends. CDR3 length: 12 residues. The CDR3 sequence: CASSFGNTEAFF. CDR3 nucleotide sequence: TGCGCCAGCAGCTTTGGGAACACTGAAGCTTTCTTT.

The genes are TRBV28 and TRBJ2-7; 10 bases match TRBD1. The CDR3 loop spans 16 amino acids. Trimming cost V 5 bases and J 0 bases; bases outside gene matches: 7. Germline CDR1 MDHEN, CDR2 SYDVKM. CDR3: CASSPTGTGVSYEQYF. For the CDR3, the DNA is TGTGCCAGCAGTCCGACCGGGACAGGGGTCTCCTACGAGCAGTACTTC.

This chain connects TRBV10-3 to TRBJ2-3, with 12 bases that match TRBD2. CDR3 length equals 14 residues. Trimming at V came to 8 bases and at J to 3 bases, leaving 3 bases not matched to a gene. Per the germline V gene, CDR1 is ENHRY and CDR2 is SYGVKD. Here the CDR3 DNA reads TGTGCCATCCTAGCGGGGGGGCGTACAGATACGCAGTATTTT. It yields the protein CAILAGGRTDTQYF.

The V and J genes are TRBV19 and TRBJ2-1; 9 bases align to TRBD1. The trim removed 0 bases at V and 4 bases at J, leaving 1 base unmatched. Germline values: CDR1 LNHDA, CDR2 SQIVND (reference sequence). This CDR3 region has 15 residues. The CDR3: CASSIEDRGYNEQFF. CDR3 DNA sequence: TGTGCCAGTAGTATAGAGGACAGGGGTTACAATGAGCAGTTCTTC. The full variable domain, in which reference TRBV19 and TRBJ2-1 provide the parts outside the CDR3, is DGGITQSPKYLFRKEGQNVTLSCEQNLNHDAMYWYRQDPGQGLRLIYYSQIVNDFQKGDIAEGYSVSREKKESFPLTVTSAQKNPTAFYLCASSIEDRGYNEQFFGPGTRLTVL.

This chain joins TRBV6-6 and TRBJ2-3, with 8 bases matching TRBD1. Germline V CDR1 and CDR2: MNHNY, SVGAGI (reference sequence). The junction had 5 bases not matched to a gene; V was cut back by 6 bases and J by 0 bases. The CDR3 length is 15 residues. DNA of the CDR3: TGTGCCAGCAGGGGACAGGAGACTAGCACAGATACGCAGTATTTT. Translated: CASRGQETSTDTQYF.

CDR3 DNA sequence: TGTGCCAGCAGTTCAGACAGTCGGTGGTATTTT. Residues: CASSSDSRWYF. The chain links TRBV6-6 to TRBJ2-3, with D perhaps matching TRBD1 (5 bases). Germline CDR1 and CDR2: MNHNY and SVGAGI (reference sequence). V was pared by 4 bases and J by 14 bases, with 13 bases between. The CDR3 covers 11 residues.

V usage is TRBV11-1 and J usage is TRBJ1-1; possibly TRBD1 for D (6 bases). Trimming took off 1 base at V and 4 bases at J, with 16 bases between the two ends. The V gene's germline CDR1 is SGHAT and CDR2 FQDESV (reference sequence). CDR3 length equals 16 residues. The CDR3 protein is CASSLGGLGAGTEAFF. CDR3 DNA: TGTGCCAGCAGCTTAGGGGGGCTAGGGGCAGGCACTGAAGCTTTCTTT.

V gene TRBV11-2 combines with J gene TRBJ2-1; tentative D call: TRBD2 (6 bases). There are 17 residues in the CDR3. V was shortened by 10 bases and J by 0 bases, with 22 bases between the two germline ends. In germline, CDR1 is SGHAT, CDR2 FQNNGV. CDR3 DNA: TGTGCCACCGCGCGAATTCGCGGGGCCAGCTCCTACAATGAGCAGTTCTTC. Translating gives CATARIRGASSYNEQFF.

This chain uses TRBV11-2 with TRBJ2-7, with unresolved D. Germline lookup yields CDR1 SGHAT and CDR2 FQNNGV. Trimming took off 3 bases at V and 6 bases at J, with 3 bases between the two ends. The CDR3 has 10 amino acids. The CDR3 nucleotides read TGTGCCAGCAGCTTGGGCGAGCAGTACTTC. This translates into CASSLGEQYF.

The CDR3 coding sequence is TGTGCCAGCAGTCCCCCGGGACAGAGAACCTACGAGCAGTACTTC. Protein product: CASSPPGQRTYEQYF. The rearrangement uses TRBV27 and TRBJ2-7, with TRBD1 matching 7 bases. V was pared by 5 bases and J by 2 bases, with 9 bases of the junction left unmatched. The CDR3 spans 15 residues. Germline CDR1 and CDR2: MNHEY and SMNVEV (reference sequence).

This clone was picked up a small number of times. This chain connects TRBV29-1 to TRBJ2-4, with 7 nucleotides matching TRBD1. The CDR3 consists of 13 residues. V shed 7 bases and J 4 bases; nucleotides not matched to a gene: 7. Germline CDR1 and CDR2: SQVTM and ANQGSEA. The CDR3 loop is CSGLTGPKNIQYF. For the CDR3, the DNA is TGCAGCGGTCTGACAGGGCCGAAAAACATTCAGTACTTC.

This clone was recorded a few times. V and J are TRBV6-1 and TRBJ1-4; D may be TRBD1 (5 bases). The CDR3 runs to 14 residues. Germline V CDR1 and CDR2: MNHNS, SASEGT. Trimming shortened V by 5 bases and J by 7 bases, and 14 bases separated the two germline ends. For the CDR3, the DNA is TGTGCCAGCAGTTATAACAAGGGGACTGAAAAACTGTTTTTT. Its protein product is CASSYNKGTEKLFF.

This clone is deemed medium-sized. The chain is built from TRBV6-4 and TRBJ2-2; TRBD2 aligns across 8 bases. The CDR3 is made up of 15 amino acids. V was pared by 7 bases and J by 3 bases, with 7 bases of the junction left unmatched. CDR1 is MRHNA and CDR2 is SNTAGT in the germline V gene. The CDR3 coding sequence is TGTGCCAGCAAGTCCAGCGGGGGCGACACCGGGGAGCTGTTTTTT. Translating gives CASKSSGGDTGELFF.